Shown below are 32 T cell receptor beta chains from a single sample sequenced in a study of control samples from healthy donors and cancer patients. Assay: immunoSEQ multiplex PCR; the TCRdb copy retains only in-frame clones and omits some. Altogether about 94,000 clones are present, less than 95% being singletons, with the ten largest covering less than 4.5%. The sequencing sample was made of blood. These receptors came from a woman aged 18-30 years in good health.

J is TRBJ2-5 and V is TRBV9; 8 bases align to TRBD2. Germline lookup yields CDR1 SGDLS and CDR2 YYNGEE. The CDR3 spans 16 residues. Trimming took 4 bases from V and 3 from J; bases not matched to a gene: 11. The CDR3 nucleotides are TGTGCCAGCAGCCCGAGGTTTGGGCGGGGGGAAGAGACCCAGTACTTC. Translation gives CASSPRFGRGEETQYF.

J is TRBJ2-7 and V is TRBV7-9; no definite D call. CDR1 is SEHNR and CDR2 is FQNEAQ in the germline V gene (reference sequence). CDR3 length equals 14 residues. V shed 1 base and J shed 3 bases, with 10 bases lying between them. The CDR3 DNA reads TGTGCCAGCAGCTTAGAAGACTTGGTCTACGAGCAGTACTTC. Its protein is CASSLEDLVYEQYF.

The table lists this clone with a few counts. The CDR3 nucleotides read TGCAGTGCTAGTTCGGACTCTCCCTACGAGCAGTACTTC. This translates into CSASSDSPYEQYF. The chain combines TRBV20-1 with TRBJ2-7; a possible D gene is TRBD2 (5 bases). The germline V gene has CDR1 DFQATT and CDR2 SNEGSKA (reference sequence). CDR3 length equals 13 residues. Trimming removed 3 bases from V and 2 bases from J, with 11 bases in between.

The chain joins TRBV5-1 to TRBJ1-1; maybe TRBD1 (5 bases). The CDR3 extends over 16 amino acids. CDR1 SGHRS and CDR2 YFSETQ come from the germline V gene. V lost 4 bases, J lost 2 bases, and 18 bases lay in between. The CDR3 region is CASSQGPRALNTEAFF. The CDR3 region has the DNA TGCGCCAGCAGCCAGGGACCACGGGCTTTAAACACTGAAGCTTTCTTT.

CDR3 nucleotide sequence: TGCGCCAGCAGTCCGGGACAGATGAACACTGAAGCTTTCTTT. Translation: CASSPGQMNTEAFF. The J gene is TRBJ1-1, the V gene TRBV10-2, with 7 bases lining up with TRBD1. Germline V gives CDR1 WSHSY, CDR2 SAAADI. This CDR3 has 14 residues. V lost 5 bases and J lost 0; bases outside the gene matches: 3.

This chain uses TRBV24-1 with TRBJ2-5; 7 bases fit TRBD1. V gave up 3 bases and J gave up 0 bases; unmatched junction bases: 3. The CDR3 sequence is 15 residues long. Germline V lookup: CDR1 KGHDR, CDR2 SFDVKD. Here the CDR3 DNA reads TGTGCCACCAGTGATACACAGGGGTACCAAGAGACCCAGTACTTC. Its protein is CATSDTQGYQETQYF.

The genes are TRBV2 and TRBJ2-3; TRBD1 matches 7 bases. Germline CDR1 SNHLY, CDR2 FYNNEI. V shed 0 bases and J 6 bases; nucleotides not matched to a gene: 0. This CDR3 has 13 residues. DNA for the CDR3: TGTGCCAGCAGTGAAGCGGACAGGGATACGCAGTATTTT. It codes for CASSEADRDTQYF.

The V call is TRBV6-5, the J call TRBJ1-2; tentatively, D is TRBD1 (5 bases). The germline V and J ends were trimmed by 6 bases and 2 bases, with 10 bases remaining between them. Germline V gene sequence: CDR1 MNHEY, CDR2 SVGAGI. The CDR3 is 13 amino acids. The CDR3 sequence: CASRQRDNYGYTF. The CDR3 nucleotides are TGTGCCAGCAGGCAAAGGGACAACTATGGCTACACCTTC.

This rearrangement joins TRBV5-1 to TRBJ1-1; TRBD1 matches at 9 bases. CDR1 and CDR2 from the germline V gene are SGHRS and YFSETQ. With 4 bases clipped from V and 3 bases from J, the junction kept 7 bases outside the gene matches. The CDR3 extends over 15 amino acids. The CDR3 here is CASSLGTGKDTEAFF. The CDR3 DNA sequence: TGCGCCAGCAGCCTGGGGACAGGGAAGGACACTGAAGCTTTCTTT.

The gene calls are TRBV6-5 and TRBJ2-7, with 7 nucleotides matching TRBD1. The germline V gene has CDR1 MNHEY and CDR2 SVGAGI. This CDR3 has 14 amino acids. V lost 8 bases to trimming and J lost 2 bases; unmatched junction nucleotides: 9. Here the CDR3 reads CASGPPTGTYEQYF. CDR3 bases: TGTGCCAGCGGACCTCCGACAGGGACCTACGAGCAGTACTTC.

The J gene is TRBJ2-2, the V gene TRBV5-1, with a weak D call TRBD1 (5 bases). Looked up from germline, CDR1 is SGHRS and CDR2 is YFSETQ. V lost 0 bases, J lost 4 bases, and 10 bases lay in between. The CDR3 runs to 15 residues. In DNA form, the CDR3 reads TGCGCCAGCAGCTTGGAGTCAGGGTTCACCGGGGAGCTGTTTTTT. Its translation: CASSLESGFTGELFF.

The chain couples TRBV18 to TRBJ1-3; D is ambiguous. Germline assignment: CDR1 KGHSH and CDR2 LQKENI. Trimming took 3 bases from V and 6 from J, leaving 9 bases between them. The CDR3 is 13 residues long. The CDR3 loop is CASSPWEENTIYF. Written as DNA, the CDR3 is TGTGCCAGCTCACCGTGGGAAGAAAACACCATATATTTT.

The V and J genes are TRBV7-2 and TRBJ2-7; 7 bases match TRBD1. The CDR3 is made up of 15 amino acids. Germline V lookup: CDR1 SGHTA, CDR2 FQGNSA. The V gene end was trimmed by 3 bases and the J gene end by 3 bases; junction bases not matched to a gene: 8. The CDR3 loop is CASSFSPGQNYEQYF. In nucleotides, the CDR3 is TGTGCCAGCAGCTTTTCCCCGGGACAGAACTACGAGCAGTACTTC.

The genes are TRBV5-6 and TRBJ1-5; 10 nucleotides match TRBD1. The CDR3 spans 15 residues. The trim removed 3 bases at V and 5 bases at J, leaving 5 bases unmatched. Germline V gene sequence: CDR1 SGHDT, CDR2 YYEEEE. Here the CDR3 reads CASSSGQGPHQPQHF. CDR3 DNA: TGTGCCAGCAGCTCGGGACAGGGGCCCCATCAGCCCCAGCATTTT.

V is TRBV29-1 and J is TRBJ2-7; 8 nucleotides match TRBD1. The CDR3 extends over 14 amino acids. Per germline, CDR1 SQVTM and CDR2 ANQGSEA. V was pared by 1 base and J by 3 bases, with 5 bases of the junction left unmatched. CDR3: CSVEARTGLYEQYF. The CDR3 DNA reads as TGCAGCGTTGAAGCCAGGACAGGGCTCTACGAGCAGTACTTC.

This chain connects TRBV29-1 to TRBJ1-1; 7 nucleotides align to TRBD1. Germline V gives CDR1 SQVTM, CDR2 ANQGSEA. With 4 bases clipped from V and 4 bases from J, the junction kept 6 bases outside the gene matches. This CDR3 contains 13 residues. This CDR3 is CSVGRGGGTEAFF. The CDR3 region has the DNA TGCAGCGTTGGCAGGGGGGGCGGCACTGAAGCTTTCTTT.

This chain joins TRBV20-1 and TRBJ1-3; the D is unclear. The CDR3 consists of 11 residues. In germline, CDR1 is DFQATT, CDR2 SNEGSKA (reference sequence). Trimming took 3 bases from V and 6 from J, leaving 6 bases between them. CDR3 sequence (DNA): TGCAGTGCTAGTATGTTAAACACCATATATTTT. This gives the protein CSASMLNTIYF.

The chain couples TRBV28 to TRBJ1-1; 9 bases map to TRBD1. V shed 7 bases, J shed 9 bases, and the junction held 12 bases outside the gene matches. Germline values: CDR1 MDHEN, CDR2 SYDVKM. This CDR3 comprises 14 residues. This CDR3 reads CASNGGTGLRQAFF. As DNA, the CDR3 is TGTGCCAGCAACGGAGGGACAGGGCTGAGGCAAGCTTTCTTT.

The chain combines TRBV2 with TRBJ2-7; 8 nucleotides line up with TRBD1. V shed 8 bases and J 1 base; nucleotides not matched to a gene: 7. The CDR3 totals 14 residues. CDR1 is SNHLY, CDR2 FYNNEI, per germline. The CDR3 here is CASGFGQGSYEQYF. The CDR3 region has the DNA TGTGCCAGCGGATTTGGACAGGGATCCTACGAGCAGTACTTC.

The chain recombines TRBV7-9 with TRBJ2-2, with a tentative D call TRBD1 (5 bases). The CDR3 sequence is 13 residues long. V lost 2 bases and J 6 bases, leaving 7 bases between the germline ends. Germline lookup yields CDR1 SEHNR and CDR2 FQNEAQ (reference sequence). CDR3 amino acids: CASSLQGAGELFF. DNA of the CDR3: TGTGCCAGCAGCTTACAAGGGGCCGGGGAGCTGTTTTTT.

The chain uses TRBV9 and TRBJ2-2; the D gene is possibly TRBD1 (6 bases). Germline loops: CDR1 SGDLS, CDR2 YYNGEE. V lost 3 bases and J lost 0, with 9 bases in between. This CDR3 is 15 amino acids long. The CDR3 coding sequence is TGTGCCAGCAGCGCCCGGACAGCGAACACCGGGGAGCTGTTTTTT. The encoded protein is CASSARTANTGELFF.

The J gene is TRBJ1-5, the V gene TRBV7-9; 8 positions agree with TRBD1. The CDR3 consists of 16 residues. After removal of 4 bases from V and 0 bases from J, the junction contained 5 bases not matched to a gene. From germline, CDR1 is SEHNR and CDR2 FQNEAQ (reference sequence). CDR3: CASSSDRAGSNQPQHF. The CDR3 region has the DNA TGTGCCAGCAGCTCGGACAGGGCCGGTAGCAATCAGCCCCAGCATTTT.

The J gene is TRBJ1-2, the V gene TRBV23-1; D possibly corresponds to TRBD1 (5 bases). TRBV23-1 belongs to the ORF category, with a function that is uncertain. CDR3 length equals 17 residues. V dropped 4 bases and J dropped 3 bases, with 21 bases sitting between them. CDR3 region: CASSPPYWTKGDYGYTF. CDR3 DNA: TGCGCCAGCAGTCCCCCTTATTGGACTAAAGGGGACTATGGCTACACCTTC.

V usage is TRBV11-2 and J usage is TRBJ1-2; the D is unclear. Trimming cost V 0 bases and J 4 bases, with 12 bases left between them. CDR1 and CDR2 (germline): SGHAT, FQNNGV. This CDR3 region has 15 residues. CDR3 coding DNA: TGTGCCAGCAGCTTAGAAGGGTCTCTGAGCTATGGCTACACCTTC. Its protein product is CASSLEGSLSYGYTF.

This CDR3 is CASRGALGTIQETQYF. CDR3 sequence (DNA): TGCGCCAGCAGAGGAGCGCTCGGGACTATCCAAGAGACCCAGTACTTC. This rearrangement joins TRBV5-1 to TRBJ2-5; 7 nucleotides match TRBD2. The V gene end was trimmed by 5 bases and the J gene end by 1 base; junction bases not matched to a gene: 11. The CDR3 spans 16 residues. The germline V gene has CDR1 SGHRS and CDR2 YFSETQ.

This chain uses TRBV3-1 (or the pseudogene TRBV3-2) with TRBJ2-4; D ambiguous. The CDR3 has 15 amino acids. Deletions cut 3 bases from V and 0 bases from J, with 9 bases between. Germline loops: CDR1 LGHDT, CDR2 YNNKEL (reference sequence). The CDR3 bases are TGTGCCAGCAGCCAGTTCAGTACAGCCAAAAACATTCAGTACTTC. It translates to CASSQFSTAKNIQYF.

This rearrangement joins TRBV5-4 to TRBJ2-1, with a weak D call TRBD2 (6 bases). CDR3 length equals 18 residues. Looked up from germline, CDR1 is SGHNT and CDR2 is YYREEE (reference sequence). The V end lost 0 bases, the J end lost 0 bases, and 16 bases lay between the germline ends. The CDR3, as DNA: TGTGCCAGCAGCTTGGCCAAGGCAGGCGGGATCTCCTACAATGAGCAGTTCTTC. Its translation is CASSLAKAGGISYNEQFF.

The genes are TRBV5-1 and TRBJ1-2; D is possibly TRBD1 (5 bases). Germline CDR1 SGHRS, CDR2 YFSETQ. This CDR3 contains 15 residues. V was pared by 0 bases and J by 6 bases, with 15 bases between. The CDR3: CASSLGAGGTDGYTF. CDR3 in DNA: TGCGCCAGCAGCTTGGGGGCAGGAGGGACGGATGGCTACACCTTC. The full variable domain, its missing parts supplied by reference TRBV5-1 and TRBJ1-2, is KAGVTQTPRYLIKTRGQQVTLSCSPISGHRSVSWYQQTPGQGLQFLFEYFSETQRNKGNFPGRFSGRQFSNSRSEMNVSTLELGDSALYLCASSLGAGGTDGYTFGSGTRLTVV.

V gene TRBV2 combines with J gene TRBJ2-7; 7 bases fit TRBD2. CDR1 and CDR2 from the germline V gene are SNHLY and FYNNEI. Unmatched junction bases numbered 11, after V lost 5 bases and J lost 7 bases. The CDR3 contains 14 residues. The CDR3: CASSKNSGEGEQYF. The CDR3 nucleotides read TGTGCCAGCAGTAAAAATTCGGGGGAGGGGGAGCAGTACTTC.

The V and J genes are TRBV24-1 and TRBJ2-2, with 7 bases identical to TRBD1. J was trimmed by 4 bases and V by 6 bases; bases with no gene match: 4. This CDR3 has 14 residues. Germline V gene sequence: CDR1 KGHDR, CDR2 SFDVKD. In DNA, the CDR3 is TGTGCCACCAGTTTCGGACAGGCCACCGGGGAGCTGTTTTTT. This encodes CATSFGQATGELFF.

J is TRBJ1-6 and V is TRBV5-6; the D gene is possibly TRBD1 (6 bases). V shed 4 bases and J shed 0 bases, with 14 bases lying between them. The CDR3 spans 17 residues. In germline, CDR1 is SGHDT, CDR2 YYEEEE. The CDR3 DNA is TGTGCCAGCAGCGGACGGGGGCAGAGCTCCTATAATTCACCCCTCCACTTT. It is translated as CASSGRGQSSYNSPLHF.

The chain has TRBV29-1 and TRBJ1-2, with a tentative D call TRBD1 (6 bases). Trimming pared 7 bases from V and 8 bases from J, leaving 20 bases between. This CDR3 has 13 amino acids. CDR1 SQVTM and CDR2 ANQGSEA come from the germline V gene. The CDR3 DNA reads as TGCAGCGCCCGCGGCGGGGGCGATGAGGGCTACACCTTC. Translation: CSARGGGDEGYTF.